This TCR beta chain stems from a study of T cell responses to AZD1222 COVID-19 vaccine (dated by TCRdb to about 2021). For the wider study: TCR sequencing was performed for 230 to 250 trial participants, of whom 200 to 210 were given two doses of AZD1222 and approximately 25 were given two doses of MenACWY control vaccine. Trial participants were enrolled by age into 18-55, 56-69 and 70-plus year subgroups, with approximately 160, 26 and 62 TCR-sequenced participants respectively. What the authors observed across the whole study: Most participants were white British and females outnumbered males, and the authors suggested that clonal diversity may have been underestimated. Because no samples from the day 14 peak response were available, repertoires could be characterized only after the peak T cell response. A significant rise in spike-specific TCR breadth and depth was observed after two AZD1222 doses relative to day 0 and relative to MenACWY recipients. CD4 TCRs associated with the vaccine covered the entire spike protein, and the dominant responses were in regions 160-218 and 743-854. Reportedly, close to half of the unique spike-specific TCRs recognized epitopes lying outside the regions that are mutated in the B.1.351 and B.1.1.7 variants. In the small 56-69-year group, the increase in depth fell short of significance, most likely because of low power. Conclusions about previously exposed vaccinees are limited because only a handful of AZD1222 recipients were SARS-CoV-2 seropositive at baseline.

This specimen's time point label, interpreted: about 28 days (+/-7) after the second vaccine dose. AZD1222 recipients given second doses at about 4 weeks or at about 12 weeks were pooled, since spike-specific TCR depth and breadth were not found to differ between the two schedules. Vaccinee samples were obtained from the UK trials COV001 and COV002, which included a single-blind randomized controlled phase 2/3 trial of AZD1222 (ChAdOx1 nCoV-19) in healthy adults. Trial participant PBMC samples were collected at day 0 and day 28 after the second dose for TCRbeta chain sequencing. The CDR3 regions of human TCRbeta chains were subjected to immunosequencing. In the paper's pipeline: Repertoire TCRs were matched against a reference library of SARS-CoV-2-specific TCRs generated with the MIRA antigen-specificity platform. Breadth was defined as the fraction of unique TCRs that were SARS-CoV-2-associated, and depth was defined as the fraction of total T cells that were SARS-CoV-2-associated. Using the MIRA data, each spike-specific TCR was assigned both to the spike region to which the TCR was reactive and to a CD4 or CD8 class. Log10-transformed breadth and depth values were compared by one-way ANOVA with Sidak's multiple comparisons tests. Entries here come from immuneACCESS through TCRdb and include only in-frame sequences with V and J called. Some clones fail to appear in such tables; in the studies checked, an unresolved V gene covers under half of the shortfall, and the cause of the remainder is unknown. Clone size and the V and J calls come from that table; the DNA yielded D and trimming. Recorded for this sample are about 84,000 clones; approximately 85% of them occurred a single time. In total, the top ten clones hold around 10% of the sample.

On this clone itself: The target of this receptor is not known. Base qualities are not recorded, but no much larger clone differs from it by a single base.

The CDR3 numbers 14 residues from cysteine through phenylalanine. CDR3 DNA only is kept here, 42 bases in frame from base 1. In the germline V gene, CDR1 corresponds to SGHVS and CDR2 to FNYEAQ. A distance of 12 bases separates the germline ends of V and J, which lose 5 bases and 4 bases respectively. Recombination linked TRBV7-6 to TRBJ1-5; no D gene can be assigned with confidence. The sequencing here drew on peripheral blood, taken 28 days after the second AZD1222 dose. The source of this sequence is an adult who received the AZD1222 COVID-19 vaccine. The encoded CDR3 is CASSQGRENQPQHF. The nucleotide sequence is TGTGCCAGCAGCCAAGGACGGGAAAATCAGCCCCAGCATTTT.